This entry describes one TCR beta chain. CDR3 length: 17 residues. Germline CDR1 LNHDA, CDR2 SQIVND (reference sequence). Trimming took 4 bases from V and 8 from J; bases not matched to a gene: 15. Here immunoSEQ multiplex PCR was the method, and the copy in TCRdb shows in-frame clones only, minus some. The sample contains approximately 260,000 clones, roughly nine tenths of which appear only once. The source of the sample is a study of blood T cell repertoires in COVID-19. The chain is built from TRBV19 and TRBJ2-4, with TRBD1 matching over 9 bases. This clonotype was obtained from a woman aged 40 to 55 who had recovered from COVID-19. Specimen: peripheral blood. The CDR3 sequence is CASSRDRAGDLMDIQYF. DNA of the CDR3: TGTGCCAGTAGTAGGGACAGGGCAGGTGACCTAATGGACATTCAGTACTTC.